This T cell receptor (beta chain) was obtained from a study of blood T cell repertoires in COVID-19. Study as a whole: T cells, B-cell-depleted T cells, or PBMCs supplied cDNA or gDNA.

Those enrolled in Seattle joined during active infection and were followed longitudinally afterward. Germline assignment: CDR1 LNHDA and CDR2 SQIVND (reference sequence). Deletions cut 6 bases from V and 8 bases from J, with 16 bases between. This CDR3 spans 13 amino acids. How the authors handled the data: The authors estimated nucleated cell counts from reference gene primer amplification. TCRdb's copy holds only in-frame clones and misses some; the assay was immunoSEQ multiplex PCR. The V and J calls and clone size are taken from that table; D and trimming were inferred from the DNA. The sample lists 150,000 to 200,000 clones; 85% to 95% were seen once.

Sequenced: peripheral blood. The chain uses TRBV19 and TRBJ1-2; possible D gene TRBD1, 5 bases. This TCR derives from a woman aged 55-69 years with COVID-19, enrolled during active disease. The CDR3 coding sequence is TGTGCCAGTAGCCACTTAGGAGGGGAAGGCTACACCTTC. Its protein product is CASSHLGGEGYTF.